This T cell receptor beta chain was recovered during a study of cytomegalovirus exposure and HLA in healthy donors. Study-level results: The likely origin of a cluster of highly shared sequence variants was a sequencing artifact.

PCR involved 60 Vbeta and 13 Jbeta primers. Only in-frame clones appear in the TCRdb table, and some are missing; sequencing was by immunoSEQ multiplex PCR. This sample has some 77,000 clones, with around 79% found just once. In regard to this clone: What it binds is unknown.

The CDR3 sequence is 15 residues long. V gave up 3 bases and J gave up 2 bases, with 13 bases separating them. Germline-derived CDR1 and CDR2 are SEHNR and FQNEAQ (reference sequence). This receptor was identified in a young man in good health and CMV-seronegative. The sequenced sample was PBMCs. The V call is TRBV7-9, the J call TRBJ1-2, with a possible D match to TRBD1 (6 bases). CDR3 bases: TGTGCCAGCAGCTTCGGACAGAGGATCAACTATGGCTACACCTTC. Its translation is CASSFGQRINYGYTF.